Listed here are 10 T cell receptor beta chains from one sample, sequenced in a study of liver allograft versus peripheral blood T cells. Looking at the study overall: Transplanted-liver and recipient peripheral blood T cell receptor repertoires were compared.

MiXCR, applied by TCRdb to the reads, yields one record per CDR3 protein. This table holds more than 8,500 distinct CDR3 sequences, 20% to 30% found once. These receptors came from a human patient who had a liver transplant. Some T cells may have come from the graft donor.

This clonotype appeared once. CDR3 nucleotide sequence: TGTGCCACCAGCAGAGACGGCCATGCAGGGGCGACAGATACGCAGTATTTT. This translates into CATSRDGHAGATDTQYF. V usage is TRBV15 and J usage is TRBJ2-3; D may be TRBD1 (6 bases). The CDR3 has 17 residues. Germline V gene data show CDR1 as LNHNV and CDR2 as YYDKDF (reference sequence). V was pared by 0 bases and J by 3 bases, with 16 bases between.

By share of the sample, this clonotype is medium-sized (0.01 to 0.1%). V is TRBV6-6 and J is TRBJ2-1, with no clear D. V gave up 2 bases and J gave up 4 bases, with 6 bases separating them. This CDR3 comprises 13 residues. The germline CDR1 and CDR2 sequences are MNHNY and SVGAGI (reference sequence). This CDR3 is CASSYDEYNEQFF. The CDR3 DNA reads TGTGCCAGCAGTTACGACGAGTACAATGAGCAGTTCTTC.

By proportion, this clonotype is large. V usage is TRBV29-1 and J usage is TRBJ2-6; D is perhaps TRBD2 (6 bases). CDR1 is SQVTM and CDR2 is ANQGSEA in the germline V gene. V was pared by 2 bases and J by 3 bases, with 8 bases between. The CDR3 length is 14 residues. The CDR3 DNA follows: TGCAGCGTTGAATTGGGGGGTGGGGCCAACGTCCTGACTTTC. Amino acids: CSVELGGGANVLTF. The whole variable domain, filled in from reference TRBV29-1 and TRBJ2-6, reads SAVISQKPSRDICQRGTSLTIQCQVDSQVTMMFWYRQQPGQSLTLIATANQGSEATYESGFVIDKFPISRPNLTFSTLTVSNMSPEDSSIYLCSVELGGGANVLTFGAGSRLTVL.

A word on this clonotype: A read error is possible here, since a much larger clone lies one base away. The gene calls are TRBV24-1 and TRBJ2-7; 8 nucleotides align to TRBD2. Germline V lookup: CDR1 KGHDR, CDR2 SFDVKD. The CDR3 totals 13 residues. J lost 7 bases, V lost 5 bases, and 6 bases had no gene match. CDR3 nucleotides: TGTGCCACCAGTGCGCGGGGGGCGCGTGAGCAGTACTTC. It encodes CATSARGAREQYF.

This clonotype has only one observation. The rearrangement uses TRBV20-1 and TRBJ2-1, with 10 positions matching TRBD2. Germline trimming cut 3 bases from V and 0 bases from J; bases unmatched to any gene: 11. Germline V lookup: CDR1 DFQATT, CDR2 SNEGSKA (reference sequence). The CDR3 is made up of 18 amino acids. CDR3 loop: CSASPGALAGASYNEQFF. CDR3 bases: TGCAGTGCTAGCCCCGGAGCCCTAGCGGGGGCCTCCTACAATGAGCAGTTCTTC.

V usage is TRBV6-1 and J usage is TRBJ1-1; D gene unclear. CDR1 is MNHNS and CDR2 is SASEGT in the germline V gene. This CDR3 has 15 residues. Trimming stripped 3 bases from V and 1 base from J, with 12 bases between. The CDR3 coding sequence is TGTGCCAGCAGTGAGAGTGTCAACCCGAACACTGAAGCTTTCTTT. It specifies CASSESVNPNTEAFF.

The V call is TRBV19, the J call TRBJ1-1, with D unclear. V dropped 3 bases and J dropped 7 bases, with 6 bases sitting between them. Per the germline V gene, CDR1 is LNHDA and CDR2 is SQIVND (reference sequence). This CDR3 has 11 residues. The CDR3 DNA sequence: TGTGCCAGTAGTATCGGCTTTGAAGCTTTCTTT. Translating it yields CASSIGFEAFF. The whole variable domain, filled in from reference TRBV19 and TRBJ1-1, reads DGGITQSPKYLFRKEGQNVTLSCEQNLNHDAMYWYRQDPGQGLRLIYYSQIVNDFQKGDIAEGYSVSREKKESFPLTVTSAQKNPTAFYLCASSIGFEAFFGQGTRLTVV.

By share, this clonotype counts as medium-sized. The rearrangement uses TRBV7-9 and TRBJ1-2, with 9 bases lining up with TRBD1. The CDR3 is 16 residues long. V shed 6 bases, J shed 2 bases, and the junction held 10 bases outside the gene matches. Germline loops: CDR1 SEHNR, CDR2 FQNEAQ (reference sequence). Here the CDR3 DNA reads TGTGCCAGCAGTTTACCCTCCGGGACAGGGAACTATGGCTACACCTTC. Residues: CASSLPSGTGNYGYTF.

In its sample, this clonotype ranks as medium-sized (0.01 to 0.1%). The rearrangement links TRBV6-1 to TRBJ2-7; weak D call: TRBD1 (5 bases). Trimming pared 1 base from V and 6 bases from J, leaving 16 bases between. Germline V gives CDR1 MNHNS, CDR2 SASEGT. The CDR3 covers 15 residues. The CDR3 reads CASSEGMGPLGEQYF. The CDR3 nucleotides read TGTGCCAGCAGTGAAGGGATGGGGCCGTTAGGCGAGCAGTACTTC.

The table lists this clonotype with many counts. V and J are TRBV27 and TRBJ2-3, with D possibly called TRBD1 or TRBD2 (5 bases each). Germline V CDR1 and CDR2: MNHEY, SMNVEV (reference sequence). Trimming took off 5 bases at V and 2 bases at J, with 14 bases between the two ends. The CDR3 length is 15 residues. CDR3 protein: CASSPRQGDTDTQYF. In DNA form, the CDR3 reads TGTGCCAGCAGTCCGCGCCAGGGAGACACAGATACGCAGTATTTT.